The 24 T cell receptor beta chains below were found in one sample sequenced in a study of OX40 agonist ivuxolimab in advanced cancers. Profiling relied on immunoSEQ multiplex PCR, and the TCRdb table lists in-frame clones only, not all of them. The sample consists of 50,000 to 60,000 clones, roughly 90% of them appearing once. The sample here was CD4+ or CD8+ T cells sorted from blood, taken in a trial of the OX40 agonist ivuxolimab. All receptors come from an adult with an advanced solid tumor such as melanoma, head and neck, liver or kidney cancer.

The CDR3 DNA reads as TGTGCCAGCAGTGGAGGACAGGGAGGGTCAGATACGCAGTATTTT. It yields the protein CASSGGQGGSDTQYF. The chain uses TRBV6-1 and TRBJ2-3; D may be TRBD1 (8 bases). The germline V and J ends were trimmed by 4 bases and 4 bases, with 15 bases remaining between them. CDR1 and CDR2 (germline): MNHNS, SASEGT. The CDR3 has 15 amino acids.

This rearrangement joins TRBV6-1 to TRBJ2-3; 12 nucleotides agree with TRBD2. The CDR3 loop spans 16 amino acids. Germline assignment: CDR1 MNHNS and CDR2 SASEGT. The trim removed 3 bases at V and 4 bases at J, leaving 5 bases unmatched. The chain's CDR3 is CASSDRTSGDPDTQYF. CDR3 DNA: TGTGCCAGCAGTGACAGGACTAGCGGGGACCCAGATACGCAGTATTTT.

The CDR3 protein is CASSMYRETDTQYF. In DNA form, the CDR3 reads TGTGCCAGCAGCATGTACAGGGAAACAGATACGCAGTATTTT. V is TRBV5-4 and J is TRBJ2-3; TRBD1 is a possible D gene (6 bases). The CDR3 totals 14 residues. Trimming stripped 4 bases from V and 3 bases from J, with 12 bases between. Germline V gene lookup returns CDR1 SGHNT and CDR2 YYREEE (reference sequence).

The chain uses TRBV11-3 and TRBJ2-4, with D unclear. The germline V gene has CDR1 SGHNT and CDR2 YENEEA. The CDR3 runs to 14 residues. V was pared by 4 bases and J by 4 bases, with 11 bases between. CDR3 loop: CASSSGPSKNIQYF. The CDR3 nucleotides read TGTGCCAGCAGCTCCGGACCCTCAAAAAACATTCAGTACTTC. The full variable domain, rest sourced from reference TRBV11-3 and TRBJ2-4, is EAGVVQSPRYKIIEKKQPVAFWCNPISGHNTLYWYLQNLGQGPELLIRYENEEAVDDSQLPKDRFSAERLKGVDSTLKIQPAELGDSAVYLCASSSGPSKNIQYFGAGTRLSVL.

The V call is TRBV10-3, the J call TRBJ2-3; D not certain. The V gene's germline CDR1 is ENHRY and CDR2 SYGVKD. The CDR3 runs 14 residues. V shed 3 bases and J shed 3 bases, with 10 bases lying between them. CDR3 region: CAISDKGKTDTQYF. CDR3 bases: TGTGCCATCAGTGATAAGGGAAAAACAGATACGCAGTATTTT.

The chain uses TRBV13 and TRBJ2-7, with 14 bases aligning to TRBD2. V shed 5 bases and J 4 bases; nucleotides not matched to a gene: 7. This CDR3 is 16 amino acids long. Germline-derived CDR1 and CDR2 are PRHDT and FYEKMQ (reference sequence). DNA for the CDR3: TGTGCCAGCAGCAGATACGGGACTAGCGGGAGTTACGAGCAGTACTTC. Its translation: CASSRYGTSGSYEQYF.

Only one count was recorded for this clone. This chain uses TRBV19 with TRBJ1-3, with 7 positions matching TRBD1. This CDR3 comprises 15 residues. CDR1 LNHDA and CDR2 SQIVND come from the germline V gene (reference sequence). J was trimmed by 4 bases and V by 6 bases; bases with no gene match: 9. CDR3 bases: TGTGCCAGTAGCTTCGACAGGGCCGGCGGAAACACCATATATTTT. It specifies CASSFDRAGGNTIYF.

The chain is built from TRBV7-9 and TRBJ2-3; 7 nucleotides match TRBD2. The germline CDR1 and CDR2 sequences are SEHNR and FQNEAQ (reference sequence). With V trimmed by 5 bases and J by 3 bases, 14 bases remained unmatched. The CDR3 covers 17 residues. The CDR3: CASSLPTAGVGTDTQYF. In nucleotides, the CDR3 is TGTGCCAGCAGCCTACCAACGGCGGGGGTTGGTACAGATACGCAGTATTTT. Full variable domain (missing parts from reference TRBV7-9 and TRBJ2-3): DTGVSQNPRHKITKRGQNVTFRCDPISEHNRLYWYRQTLGQGPEFLTYFQNEAQLEKSRLLSDRFSAERPKGSFSTLEIQRTEQGDSAMYLCASSLPTAGVGTDTQYFGPGTRLTVL.

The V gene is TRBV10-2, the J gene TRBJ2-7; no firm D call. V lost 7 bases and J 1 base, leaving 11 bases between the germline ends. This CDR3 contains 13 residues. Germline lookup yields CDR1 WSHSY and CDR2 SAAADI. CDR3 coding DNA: TGCGCCAGCACCCAGATGGGTTCCTACGAGCAGTACTTC. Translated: CASTQMGSYEQYF.

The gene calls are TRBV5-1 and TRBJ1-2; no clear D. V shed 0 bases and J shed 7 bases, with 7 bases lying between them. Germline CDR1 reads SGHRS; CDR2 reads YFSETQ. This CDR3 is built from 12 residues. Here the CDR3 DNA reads TGCGCCAGCAGCTTGGATGGCGGTGGCTACACCTTC. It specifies CASSLDGGGYTF.

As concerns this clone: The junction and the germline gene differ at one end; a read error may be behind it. DNA for the CDR3: TGTGCTAGCAGCCAGGGACCTGGAAACACCATATATTTT. Amino acid sequence: CASSQGPGNTIYF. V is TRBV7-7 and J is TRBJ1-3; D perhaps matches TRBD1 (5 bases). The germline V gene has CDR1 SSHAT and CDR2 FNYEAQ (reference sequence). This CDR3 is built from 13 residues.

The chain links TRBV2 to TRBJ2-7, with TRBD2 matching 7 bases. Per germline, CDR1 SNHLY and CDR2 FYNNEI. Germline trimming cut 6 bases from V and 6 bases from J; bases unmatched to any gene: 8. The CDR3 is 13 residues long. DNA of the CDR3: TGTGCCAGCAGGGCCACTAGCGCGGGCGAGCAGTACTTC. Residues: CASRATSAGEQYF.

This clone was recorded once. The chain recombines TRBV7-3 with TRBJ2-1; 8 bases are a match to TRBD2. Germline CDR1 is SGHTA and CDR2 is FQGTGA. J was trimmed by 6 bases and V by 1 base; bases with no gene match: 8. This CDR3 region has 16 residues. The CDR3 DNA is TGTGCCAGCAGCTTAATCGCGGGAGGTCCCCTCAATGAGCAGTTCTTC. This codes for CASSLIAGGPLNEQFF.

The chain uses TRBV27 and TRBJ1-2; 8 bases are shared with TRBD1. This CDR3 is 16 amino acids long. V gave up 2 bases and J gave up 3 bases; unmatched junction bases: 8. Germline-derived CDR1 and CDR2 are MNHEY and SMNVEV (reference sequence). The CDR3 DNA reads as TGTGCCAGCAGTTTAATCCAGCGACAGGGGTACTATGGCTACACCTTC. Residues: CASSLIQRQGYYGYTF.

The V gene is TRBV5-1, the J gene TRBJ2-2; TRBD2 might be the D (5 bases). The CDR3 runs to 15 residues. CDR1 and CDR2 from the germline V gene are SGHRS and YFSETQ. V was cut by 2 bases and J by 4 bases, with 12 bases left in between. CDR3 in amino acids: CASSFDGMGTGELFF. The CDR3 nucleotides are TGCGCCAGCAGCTTTGACGGGATGGGCACCGGGGAGCTGTTTTTT. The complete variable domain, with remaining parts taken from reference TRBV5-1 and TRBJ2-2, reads KAGVTQTPRYLIKTRGQQVTLSCSPISGHRSVSWYQQTPGQGLQFLFEYFSETQRNKGNFPGRFSGRQFSNSRSEMNVSTLELGDSALYLCASSFDGMGTGELFFGEGSRLTVL.

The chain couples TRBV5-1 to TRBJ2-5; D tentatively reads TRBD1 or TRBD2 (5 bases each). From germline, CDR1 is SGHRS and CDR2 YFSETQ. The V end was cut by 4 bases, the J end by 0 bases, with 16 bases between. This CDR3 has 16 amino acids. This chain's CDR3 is CASSGDPWANQETQYF. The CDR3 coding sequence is TGCGCCAGCAGCGGGGACCCGTGGGCCAACCAAGAGACCCAGTACTTC.

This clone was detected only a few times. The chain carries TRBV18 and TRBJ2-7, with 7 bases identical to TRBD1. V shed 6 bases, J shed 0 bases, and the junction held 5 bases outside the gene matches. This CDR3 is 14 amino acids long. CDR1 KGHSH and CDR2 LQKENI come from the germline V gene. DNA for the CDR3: TGTGCCAGCTCTCAGGACAGGAGCTCCTACGAGCAGTACTTC. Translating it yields CASSQDRSSYEQYF.

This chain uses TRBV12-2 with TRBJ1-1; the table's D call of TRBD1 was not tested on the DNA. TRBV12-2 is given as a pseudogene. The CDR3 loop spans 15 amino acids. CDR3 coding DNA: TGTGCAAGTCGCTTAGTAGGCCAGGGGTGTACTGAAGCTTTCTTT. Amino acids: CASRLVGQGCTEAFF.

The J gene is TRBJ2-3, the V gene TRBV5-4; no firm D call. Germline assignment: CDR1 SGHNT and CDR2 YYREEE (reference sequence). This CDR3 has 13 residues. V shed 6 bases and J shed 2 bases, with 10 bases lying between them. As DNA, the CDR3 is TGTGCCAGCACCTTCATATCCACAGATACGCAGTATTTT. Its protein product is CASTFISTDTQYF.

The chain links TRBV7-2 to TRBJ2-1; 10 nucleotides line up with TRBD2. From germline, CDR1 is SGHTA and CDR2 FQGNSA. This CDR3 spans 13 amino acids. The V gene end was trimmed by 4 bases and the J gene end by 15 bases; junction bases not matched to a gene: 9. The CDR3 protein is CASSSPLAGEVFF. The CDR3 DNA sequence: TGTGCCAGCAGCTCCCCTCTAGCGGGAGAGGTGTTCTTC.

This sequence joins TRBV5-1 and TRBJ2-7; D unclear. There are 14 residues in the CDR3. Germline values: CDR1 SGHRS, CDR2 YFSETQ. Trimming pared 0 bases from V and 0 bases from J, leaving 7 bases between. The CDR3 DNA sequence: TGCGCCAGCAGCTTGGACTGGGGCTCCTACGAGCAGTACTTC. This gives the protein CASSLDWGSYEQYF.

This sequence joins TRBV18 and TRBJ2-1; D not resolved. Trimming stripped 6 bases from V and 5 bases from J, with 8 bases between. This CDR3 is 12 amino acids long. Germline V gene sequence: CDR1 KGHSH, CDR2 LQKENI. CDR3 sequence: CASSLLDNEQFF. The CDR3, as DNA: TGTGCCAGCTCGCTACTCGACAATGAGCAGTTCTTC. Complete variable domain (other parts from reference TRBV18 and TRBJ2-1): NAGVMQNPRHLVRRRGQEARLRCSPMKGHSHVYWYRQLPEEGLKFMVYLQKENIIDESGMPKERFSAEFPKEGPSILRIQQVVRGDSAAYFCASSLLDNEQFFGPGTRLTVL.

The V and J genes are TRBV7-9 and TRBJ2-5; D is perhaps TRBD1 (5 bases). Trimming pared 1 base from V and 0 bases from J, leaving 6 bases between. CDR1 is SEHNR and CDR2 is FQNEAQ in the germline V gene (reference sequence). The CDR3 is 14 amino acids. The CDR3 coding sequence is TGTGCCAGCAGCTTAGGACAGTACCAAGAGACCCAGTACTTC. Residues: CASSLGQYQETQYF.

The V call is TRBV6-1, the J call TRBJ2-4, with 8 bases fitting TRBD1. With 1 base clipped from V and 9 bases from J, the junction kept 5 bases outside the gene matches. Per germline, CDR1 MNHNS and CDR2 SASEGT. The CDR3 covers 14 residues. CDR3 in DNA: TGTGCCAGCAGTGAAGGGACAGGGATCGGCATTCAGTACTTC. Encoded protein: CASSEGTGIGIQYF.